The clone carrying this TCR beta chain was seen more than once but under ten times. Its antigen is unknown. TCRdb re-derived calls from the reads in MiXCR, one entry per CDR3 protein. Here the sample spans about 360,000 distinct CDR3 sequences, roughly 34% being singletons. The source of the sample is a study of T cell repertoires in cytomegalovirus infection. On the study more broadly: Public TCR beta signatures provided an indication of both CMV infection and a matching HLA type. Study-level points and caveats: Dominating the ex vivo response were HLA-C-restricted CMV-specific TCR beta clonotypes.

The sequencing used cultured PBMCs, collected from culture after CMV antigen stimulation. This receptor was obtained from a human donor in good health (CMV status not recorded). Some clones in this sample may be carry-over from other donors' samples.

In nucleotides, the CDR3 is TGTGCCAGCAGCCCGAGGGCGGGAGCGAACAATGAGCAGTTCTTC. Its translation: CASSPRAGANNEQFF. The V gene is TRBV7-8, the J gene TRBJ2-1, with TRBD2 matching 7 bases. The CDR3 is made up of 15 amino acids. CDR1 SGHVS and CDR2 FQNEAQ come from the germline V gene. The J segment lost 5 bases and the V segment lost 5 bases, leaving 9 bases of the junction unmatched.